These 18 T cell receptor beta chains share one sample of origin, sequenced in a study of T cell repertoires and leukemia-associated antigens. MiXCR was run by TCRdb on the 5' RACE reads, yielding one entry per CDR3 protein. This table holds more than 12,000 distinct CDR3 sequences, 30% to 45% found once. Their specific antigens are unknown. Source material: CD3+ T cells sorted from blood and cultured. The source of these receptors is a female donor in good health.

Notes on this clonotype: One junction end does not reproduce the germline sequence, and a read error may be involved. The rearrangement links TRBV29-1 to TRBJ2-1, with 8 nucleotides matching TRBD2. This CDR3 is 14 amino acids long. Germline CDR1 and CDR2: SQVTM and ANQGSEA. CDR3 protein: CNVAHSGAYNEQFF. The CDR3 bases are TGCAACGTTGCTCATAGCGGGGCCTACAATGAGCAGTTCTTC.

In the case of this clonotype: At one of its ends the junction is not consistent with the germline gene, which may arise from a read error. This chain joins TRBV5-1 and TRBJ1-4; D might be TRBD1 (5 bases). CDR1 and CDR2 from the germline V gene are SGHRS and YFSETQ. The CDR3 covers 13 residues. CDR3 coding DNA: TGCCCCAGACCCCGGGGGTCAAATGAGAAACTGTTTTTT. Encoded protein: CPRPRGSNEKLFF.

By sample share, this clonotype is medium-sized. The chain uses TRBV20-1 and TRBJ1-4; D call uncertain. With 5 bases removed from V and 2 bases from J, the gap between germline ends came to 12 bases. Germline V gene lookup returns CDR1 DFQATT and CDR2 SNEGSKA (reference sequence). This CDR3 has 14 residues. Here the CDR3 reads CSALPRVTNEKLFF. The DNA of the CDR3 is TGCAGTGCTCTGCCGAGGGTGACTAATGAAAAACTGTTTTTT.

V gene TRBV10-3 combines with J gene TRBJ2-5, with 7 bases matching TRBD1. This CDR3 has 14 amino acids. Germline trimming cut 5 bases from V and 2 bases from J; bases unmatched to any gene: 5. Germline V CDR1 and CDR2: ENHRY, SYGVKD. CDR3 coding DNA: TGTGCCATCAGTTCCGGGACAGCGCAAGAGACCCAGTACTTC. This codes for CAISSGTAQETQYF.

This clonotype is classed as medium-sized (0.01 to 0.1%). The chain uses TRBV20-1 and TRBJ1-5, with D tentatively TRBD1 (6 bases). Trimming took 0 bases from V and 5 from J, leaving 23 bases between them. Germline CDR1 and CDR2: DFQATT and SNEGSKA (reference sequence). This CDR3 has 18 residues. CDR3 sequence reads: CSARDMGRTGTRDQPQHF. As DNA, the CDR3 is TGCAGTGCTAGAGATATGGGCCGTACAGGGACCAGGGATCAGCCCCAGCATTTT.

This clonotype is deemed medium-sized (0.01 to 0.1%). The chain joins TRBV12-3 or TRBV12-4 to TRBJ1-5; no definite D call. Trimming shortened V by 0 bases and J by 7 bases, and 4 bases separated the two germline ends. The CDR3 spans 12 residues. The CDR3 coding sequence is TGTGCCAGCAGTTTAGCTTCCCAGCCCCAGCATTTT. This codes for CASSLASQPQHF.

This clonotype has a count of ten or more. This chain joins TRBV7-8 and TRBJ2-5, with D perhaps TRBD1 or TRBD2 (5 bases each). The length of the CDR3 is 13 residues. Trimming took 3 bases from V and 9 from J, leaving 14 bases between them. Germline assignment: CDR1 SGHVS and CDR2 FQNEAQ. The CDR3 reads CASSLDWMGAQYF. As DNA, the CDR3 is TGTGCCAGCAGCTTGGACTGGATGGGGGCCCAGTACTTC.

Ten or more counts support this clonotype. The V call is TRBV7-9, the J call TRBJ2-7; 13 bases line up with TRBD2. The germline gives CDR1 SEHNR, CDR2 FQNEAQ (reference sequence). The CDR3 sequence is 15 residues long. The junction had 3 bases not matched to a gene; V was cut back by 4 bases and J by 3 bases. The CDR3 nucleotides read TGTGCCAGCAGCTCCCGACTAGCGGGAGGCTACGAGCAGTACTTC. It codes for CASSSRLAGGYEQYF.

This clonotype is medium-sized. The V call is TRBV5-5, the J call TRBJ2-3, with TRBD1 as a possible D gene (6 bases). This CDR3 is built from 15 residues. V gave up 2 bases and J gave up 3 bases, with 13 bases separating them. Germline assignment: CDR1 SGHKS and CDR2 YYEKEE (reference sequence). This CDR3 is CASSFFLGATDTQYF. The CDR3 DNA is TGTGCCAGCAGCTTTTTCTTGGGGGCTACAGATACGCAGTATTTT.

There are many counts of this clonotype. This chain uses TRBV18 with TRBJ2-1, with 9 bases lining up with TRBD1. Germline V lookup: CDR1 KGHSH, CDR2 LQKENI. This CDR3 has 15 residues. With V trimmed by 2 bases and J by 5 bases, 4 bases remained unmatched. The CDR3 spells CASSPMTGGNNEQFF. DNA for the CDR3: TGTGCCAGCTCACCAATGACAGGGGGAAACAATGAGCAGTTCTTC.

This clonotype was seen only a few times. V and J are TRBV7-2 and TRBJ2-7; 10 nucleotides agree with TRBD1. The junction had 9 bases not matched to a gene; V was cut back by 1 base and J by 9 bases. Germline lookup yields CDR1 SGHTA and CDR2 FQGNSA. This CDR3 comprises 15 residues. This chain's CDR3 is CASSLVTGTGVGQYF. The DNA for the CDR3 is TGTGCCAGCAGCTTAGTGACCGGGACAGGGGTTGGGCAGTACTTC.

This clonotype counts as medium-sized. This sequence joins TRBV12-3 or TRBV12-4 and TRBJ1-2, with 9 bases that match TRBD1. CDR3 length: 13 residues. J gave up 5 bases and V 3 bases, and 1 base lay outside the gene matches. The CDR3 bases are TGTGCCAGCAGTTTGGGACAGGGTTATGGCTACACCTTC. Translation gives CASSLGQGYGYTF.

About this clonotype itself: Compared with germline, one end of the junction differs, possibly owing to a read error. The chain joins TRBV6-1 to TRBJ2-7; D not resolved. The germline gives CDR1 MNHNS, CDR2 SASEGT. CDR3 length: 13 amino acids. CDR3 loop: CASGDMSSYEQYF. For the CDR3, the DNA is TGTGCCAGCGGTGACATGAGCTCCTACGAGCAGTACTTC.

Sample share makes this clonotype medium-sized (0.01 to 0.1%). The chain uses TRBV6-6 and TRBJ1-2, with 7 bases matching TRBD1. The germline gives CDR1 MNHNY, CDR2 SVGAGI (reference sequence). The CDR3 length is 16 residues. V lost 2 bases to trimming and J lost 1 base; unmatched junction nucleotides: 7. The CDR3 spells CASSYVRGRDNYGYTF. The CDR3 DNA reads TGTGCCAGCAGTTACGTCAGGGGGAGGGATAACTATGGCTACACCTTC.

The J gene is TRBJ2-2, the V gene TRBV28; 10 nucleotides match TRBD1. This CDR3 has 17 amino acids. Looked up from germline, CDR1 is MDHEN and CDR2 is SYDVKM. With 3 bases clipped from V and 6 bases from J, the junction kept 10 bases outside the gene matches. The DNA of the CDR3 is TGTGCCAGCAGTTTTCCCCTCGGGACAGGGGAGGCCGGGGAGCTGTTTTTT. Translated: CASSFPLGTGEAGELFF.

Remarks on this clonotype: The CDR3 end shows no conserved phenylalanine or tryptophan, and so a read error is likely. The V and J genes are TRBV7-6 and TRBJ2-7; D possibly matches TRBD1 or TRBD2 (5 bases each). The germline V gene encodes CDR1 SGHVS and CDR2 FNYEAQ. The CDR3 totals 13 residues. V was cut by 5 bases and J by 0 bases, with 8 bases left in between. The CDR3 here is CASSKGPSYEQYY. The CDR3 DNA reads TGTGCCAGCAGCAAGGGACCCTCCTACGAGCAGTACTAC.

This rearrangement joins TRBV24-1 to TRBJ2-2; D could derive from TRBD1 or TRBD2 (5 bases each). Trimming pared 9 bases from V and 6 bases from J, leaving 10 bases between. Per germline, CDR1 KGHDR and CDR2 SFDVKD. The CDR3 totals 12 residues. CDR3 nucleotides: TGTGCCACCCGGGACGAGGCCGGGGAGCTGTTTTTT. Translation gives CATRDEAGELFF.

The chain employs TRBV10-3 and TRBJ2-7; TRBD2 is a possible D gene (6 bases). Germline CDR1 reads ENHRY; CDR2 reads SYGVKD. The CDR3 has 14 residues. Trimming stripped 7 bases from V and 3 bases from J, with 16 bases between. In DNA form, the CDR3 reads TGTGCCATCACCGCGGGGCCGCCGCTCTACGAGCAGTACTTC. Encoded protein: CAITAGPPLYEQYF.